The 21 T cell receptor beta chains below all came from one sample that was sequenced in a study of identical twins. MiXCR was run by TCRdb on the 5' RACE reads, yielding one entry per CDR3 protein. The top ten clones hold roughly 0.43% of a sample with about 530,000 distinct CDR3 sequences, around 15% of them seen once. These same data were also listed under a study on yellow fever vaccine responses in identical twins.

Sequencing used CD4+ T cells sorted from blood. These receptors all stem from a woman younger than 30 in good health.

The chain links TRBV10-3 to TRBJ2-1; D might be TRBD2 (6 bases). This CDR3 is 15 amino acids long. In germline, CDR1 is ENHRY, CDR2 SYGVKD. Trimming stripped 4 bases from V and 0 bases from J, with 10 bases between. CDR3 coding DNA: TGTGCCATCAGTGGGACTACCCTCTCCTACAATGAGCAGTTCTTC. This sequence encodes CAISGTTLSYNEQFF.

The V call is TRBV20-1, the J call TRBJ1-1, with D tentatively TRBD1 (6 bases). The CDR3 is made up of 15 amino acids. Germline CDR1 DFQATT, CDR2 SNEGSKA (reference sequence). Trimming took off 1 base at V and 5 bases at J, with 17 bases between the two ends. CDR3 sequence (DNA): TGCAGTGCTAGAGGCGTGATGGGGGCAGGGACTGAAGCTTTCTTT. Its translation is CSARGVMGAGTEAFF.

The chain joins TRBV2 to TRBJ2-7; 9 positions match TRBD2. Trimming cost V 4 bases and J 6 bases; bases outside gene matches: 10. Per germline, CDR1 SNHLY and CDR2 FYNNEI. This CDR3 comprises 15 residues. Here the CDR3 DNA reads TGTGCCAGCAGTGGAGGCGGGCTAGCGGGATCCGAGCAGTACTTC. Translation gives CASSGGGLAGSEQYF.

This clonotype was counted many times. Germline and junction disagree at one end, which may indicate a read error. V usage is TRBV5-1 and J usage is TRBJ2-2; perhaps TRBD2 as D (5 bases). Per germline, CDR1 SGHRS and CDR2 YFSETQ. CDR3 length: 14 residues. The chain's CDR3 is CASSGTRNTGELFF. CDR3 bases: TGTGCCAGCAGTGGAACTAGGAACACCGGGGAGCTGTTTTTT.

The chain couples TRBV5-1 to TRBJ2-3; 8 nucleotides align to TRBD1. The V and J ends lost 6 bases and 3 bases, in that order; junction bases with no gene match: 6. The CDR3 runs to 14 residues. Per the germline V gene, CDR1 is SGHRS and CDR2 is YFSETQ. The CDR3 region has the DNA TGCGCCAGCATCGACAGGGGTGGTACAGATACGCAGTATTTT. It yields the protein CASIDRGGTDTQYF.

This clonotype occurred many times. The J gene is TRBJ2-1, the V gene TRBV12-3 or TRBV12-4, with a weak D call TRBD1 (6 bases). This CDR3 is built from 14 residues. V lost 1 base to trimming and J lost 8 bases, with 12 bases between them. CDR3 protein: CASSLGNTGHEQFF. As DNA, the CDR3 is TGTGCCAGCAGTTTAGGGAACACAGGGCATGAGCAGTTCTTC.

This clonotype was counted a few times. The V and J genes are TRBV5-1 and TRBJ2-5; D may be TRBD1 or TRBD2 (5 bases each). The CDR3 runs to 14 residues. Trimming removed 4 bases at V and 5 bases at J, with 15 bases between. CDR1 and CDR2 (germline): SGHRS, YFSETQ. CDR3 in amino acids: CASSQGRGWETQYF. The CDR3 nucleotides read TGCGCCAGCAGCCAGGGCCGGGGTTGGGAGACCCAGTACTTC. Combining the CDR3 with reference TRBV5-1 and TRBJ2-5 gives the whole variable domain KAGVTQTPRYLIKTRGQQVTLSCSPISGHRSVSWYQQTPGQGLQFLFEYFSETQRNKGNFPGRFSGRQFSNSRSEMNVSTLELGDSALYLCASSQGRGWETQYFGPGTRLLVL.

DNA of the CDR3: TGCGCCAGCAGCTTGGGGGGACTAGGGGAGGCTTACAATGAGCAGTTCTTC. Protein sequence: CASSLGGLGEAYNEQFF. V usage is TRBV5-1 and J usage is TRBJ2-1; TRBD2 matches 8 bases. The V gene end was trimmed by 0 bases and the J gene end by 4 bases; junction bases not matched to a gene: 9. The CDR3 sequence is 17 residues long. Germline values: CDR1 SGHRS, CDR2 YFSETQ.

This clonotype has only a few counts. The gene calls are TRBV12-5 and TRBJ2-7, with 10 bases fitting TRBD2. The germline V gene encodes CDR1 LGHNT and CDR2 FRNRAP. The CDR3 spans 17 residues. V lost 3 bases to trimming and J lost 1 base; unmatched junction nucleotides: 9. The CDR3 nucleotides read TGTGCTAGTGGTTTTCTAGCGGGAGTTAAAGGGTCCTACGAGCAGTACTTC. Amino acids: CASGFLAGVKGSYEQYF.

This clonotype was counted ten times or more. The chain recombines TRBV3-1 with TRBJ1-2; D is possibly TRBD1 (5 bases). Trimming removed 1 base at V and 6 bases at J, with 6 bases between. The germline CDR1 and CDR2 sequences are LGHDT and YNNKEL (reference sequence). The CDR3 is 12 residues long. DNA for the CDR3: TGTGCCAGCAGCCAAGCCAGGGATGGCTACACCTTC. The encoded protein is CASSQARDGYTF.

This clonotype turned up a few times. This chain links TRBV6-1 with TRBJ2-7, with 8 positions matching TRBD1. In germline, CDR1 is MNHNS, CDR2 SASEGT. This CDR3 contains 15 residues. Trimming removed 4 bases from V and 1 base from J; junction bases left unmatched: 6. CDR3 protein: CASSATGTGSYEQYF. The CDR3 region has the DNA TGTGCCAGCAGTGCCACCGGGACAGGTTCCTACGAGCAGTACTTC.

This clonotype was seen more than once but under ten times. V gene TRBV2 combines with J gene TRBJ2-5, with D maybe TRBD1 (5 bases). Germline V gene sequence: CDR1 SNHLY, CDR2 FYNNEI. V gave up 0 bases and J gave up 4 bases, with 18 bases separating them. The CDR3 contains 17 residues. The DNA for the CDR3 is TGTGCCAGCAGTGAAGCCCGCTTCGTCCCTAGGGGAGAGACCCAGTACTTC. Protein product: CASSEARFVPRGETQYF.

V is TRBV12-3 or TRBV12-4 and J is TRBJ1-2, with 9 bases identical to TRBD1. Trimming cost V 4 bases and J 9 bases; bases outside gene matches: 6. The CDR3 consists of 13 residues. The CDR3 bases are TGTGCCAGCAGTTCGGGACAGGGTAATAGCTACACCTTC. Protein product: CASSSGQGNSYTF.

CDR3 residues: CASSPRVVITNTGELFF. DNA for the CDR3: TGCGCCAGCAGCCCCCGGGTTGTAATAACGAACACCGGGGAGCTGTTTTTT. The chain joins TRBV4-1 to TRBJ2-2; D call uncertain. V lost 4 bases, J lost 0 bases, and 15 bases lay in between. This CDR3 has 17 residues. The germline CDR1 and CDR2 sequences are MGHRA and YSYEKL.

V gene TRBV28 combines with J gene TRBJ2-3; TRBD1 agrees at 9 bases. The trim removed 2 bases at V and 4 bases at J, leaving 7 bases unmatched. The germline CDR1 and CDR2 sequences are MDHEN and SYDVKM. The CDR3 runs 16 residues. The CDR3 reads CASSLEGTGFADTQYF. The CDR3 DNA sequence: TGTGCCAGCAGTTTAGAGGGGACAGGGTTCGCAGATACGCAGTATTTT.

Only a few counts were recorded for this clonotype. In DNA form, the CDR3 reads TGTGCCACCAGGACGGGGGACAGGGGGCAAGGTCAGCCCCAGCATTTT. Its translation: CATRTGDRGQGQPQHF. This chain joins TRBV15 and TRBJ1-5, with 12 bases identical to TRBD1. This CDR3 comprises 16 residues. CDR1 LNHNV and CDR2 YYDKDF come from the germline V gene (reference sequence). The V and J ends lost 6 bases and 6 bases, in that order; junction bases with no gene match: 9.

The DNA for the CDR3 is TGTGCCAGCAGTACGGAGGACGGGAAGCTAAGGGCTAACTATGGCTACACCTTC. It codes for CASSTEDGKLRANYGYTF. V and J are TRBV6-1 and TRBJ1-2; D is ambiguous. This CDR3 has 18 amino acids. Germline V gene sequence: CDR1 MNHNS, CDR2 SASEGT. Trimming took 5 bases from V and 0 from J, leaving 22 bases between them.

In this sample, this clonotype turned up a few times. The rearrangement uses TRBV7-9 and TRBJ2-7; possibly TRBD2 for D (5 bases). Germline assignment: CDR1 SEHNR and CDR2 FQNEAQ (reference sequence). Trimming took 1 base from V and 4 from J, leaving 11 bases between them. This CDR3 has 14 residues. The CDR3 spells CASSLELGGYEQYF. CDR3 bases: TGTGCCAGCAGCTTAGAACTTGGCGGGTACGAGCAGTACTTC. Drawing the rest from reference TRBV7-9 and TRBJ2-7, the complete variable domain is DTGVSQNPRHKITKRGQNVTFRCDPISEHNRLYWYRQTLGQGPEFLTYFQNEAQLEKSRLLSDRFSAERPKGSFSTLEIQRTEQGDSAMYLCASSLELGGYEQYFGPGTRLTVT.

This chain connects TRBV4-1 to TRBJ1-1; D is perhaps TRBD1 (5 bases). The CDR3 spans 16 residues. Germline lookup yields CDR1 MGHRA and CDR2 YSYEKL. V was trimmed by 0 bases and J by 4 bases, leaving 15 bases between them. CDR3: CASSQDPGEPGTEAFF. The CDR3 nucleotides read TGCGCCAGCAGCCAAGATCCGGGGGAGCCGGGCACTGAAGCTTTCTTT.

In this sample, this clonotype turned up a few times. The gene calls are TRBV6-6 and TRBJ2-5, with a tentative D call TRBD2 (5 bases). The V and J ends lost 8 bases and 3 bases respectively, with 13 bases between them. This CDR3 contains 13 residues. Germline-derived CDR1 and CDR2 are MNHNY and SVGAGI (reference sequence). The CDR3, as DNA: TGTGCCAGCCACACGCCGGGGAAAGAGACCCAGTACTTC. This sequence encodes CASHTPGKETQYF.

This chain uses TRBV5-1 with TRBJ2-5; 9 positions match TRBD1. The CDR3 has 16 amino acids. With 1 base clipped from V and 5 bases from J, the junction kept 9 bases outside the gene matches. Germline V lookup: CDR1 SGHRS, CDR2 YFSETQ. For the CDR3, the DNA is TGCGCCAGCAGCTTGACCGGGACAGGGAATGCGGAGACCCAGTACTTC. Amino acid sequence: CASSLTGTGNAETQYF.